This TCR beta chain was identified during a study of T cell repertoires in cytomegalovirus infection (dated by TCRdb to the late 2010s). With regard to the full study: The HLA type of each donor mattered for the analysis, because public TCR beta signatures pointed to carriage of CMV infection along with the matching HLA type. What the authors observed across the whole study: In both this cohort and an independent roughly 400-donor cohort, the cumulative frequency of public TCR beta family members distinguished carriers of CMV infection plus the relevant HLA type. The ex vivo response was dominated by HLA-C-restricted CMV-specific TCR beta clonotypes, which also provided the single most frequent clonotype in two of eight donors.

The listed sequencing device is Illumina HiSeq 1500. The raw public data were reprocessed by TCRdb itself: fastp quality trimming at Q25, MiXCR clonotype calling, in-frame beta chains only. Rows with one shared CDR3 protein collapse into an entry with the most common genes and DNA. The sample table shows about 140,000 distinct CDR3 sequences, and about 6.3% are seen once. Of the sample, about a sixth falls within the top ten clones. This clonotype was detected ten times or more. Its binding antigen is unknown. Qualities for individual bases were not recorded, and no much larger clone is one base off. The CDR3 numbers 19 residues from cysteine through phenylalanine. CDR3 DNA is the only sequence kept; it has 57 bases, read in frame from the first base. The V end loses 2 bases and the J end loses 0 bases, and a stretch of 17 bases separates them. From the germline V gene (reference sequence), CDR1 is MNHNY and CDR2 is SVGAGI.

The sequenced sample was PBMCs. This clonotype was obtained from a human donor in good health (CMV status not recorded). Some clones in this sample may be carry-over from other donors' samples. The chain links TRBV6-6 with TRBJ2-6; the D region possibly corresponds to TRBD1 (6 bases align). The CDR3 protein: CASSYRSRDTYSGANVLTF. The DNA is TGTGCCAGCAGTTACCGGTCCAGGGACACCTACTCTGGGGCCAACGTCCTGACTTTC.